One and the same sample provided the 24 T cell receptor beta chains below, sequenced in a study of OX40 agonist ivuxolimab in advanced cancers. Some clones are missing from TCRdb's copy, which holds only in-frame ones; the method was immunoSEQ multiplex PCR. The profile shows fewer than 85,000 clones, about 78% of them singletons. The sequencing here drew on CD4+ or CD8+ T cells sorted from blood, taken in a trial of the OX40 agonist ivuxolimab. These receptors all come from an adult with an advanced solid tumor such as melanoma, head and neck, liver or kidney cancer.

This chain links TRBV2 with TRBJ2-7; perhaps TRBD1 as D (8 bases). Germline CDR1 SNHLY, CDR2 FYNNEI. There are 15 residues in the CDR3. V gave up 3 bases and J gave up 6 bases, with 18 bases separating them. DNA for the CDR3: TGTGCCAGCAGTGAGAGGACAGGGTCGGGGGGCGAGCAGTACTTC. Translating it yields CASSERTGSGGEQYF. Full variable domain (outside the CDR3, taken from reference TRBV2 and TRBJ2-7): EPEVTQTPSHQVTQMGQEVILRCVPISNHLYFYWYRQILGQKVEFLVSFYNNEISEKSEIFDDQFSVERPDGSNFTLKIRSTKLEDSAMYFCASSERTGSGGEQYFGPGTRLTVT.

This clone was picked up a small number of times. The J gene is TRBJ2-7, the V gene TRBV6-1; D unresolved. The ends were cut back, 3 bases at V and 3 bases at J, with 3 bases in the middle. The CDR3 length is 11 residues. Per germline, CDR1 MNHNS and CDR2 SASEGT. Written as DNA, the CDR3 is TGTGCCAGCAGTGATTTCTACGAGCAGTACTTC. Translation: CASSDFYEQYF.

This chain connects TRBV5-1 to TRBJ2-7, with 9 bases lining up with TRBD1. There are 16 residues in the CDR3. Germline CDR1 reads SGHRS; CDR2 reads YFSETQ. Trimming at V came to 0 bases and at J to 1 base, leaving 5 bases not matched to a gene. CDR3 DNA: TGCGCCAGCAGCTTGGCAGGGGGGACAGGGTCCTACGAGCAGTACTTC. This gives the protein CASSLAGGTGSYEQYF.

The genes are TRBV6-1 and TRBJ2-1; D may correspond to TRBD1 or TRBD2 (6 bases each). This CDR3 is built from 16 residues. In germline, CDR1 is MNHNS, CDR2 SASEGT. Trimming cost V 4 bases and J 6 bases, with 19 bases left between them. CDR3 sequence (DNA): TGTGCCAGCAGTGCAAGAGAGGGAAAGGGGGGCAATGAGCAGTTCTTC. Translating gives CASSAREGKGGNEQFF.

The chain links TRBV18 to TRBJ2-1, with TRBD2 identical over 7 bases. This CDR3 has 13 amino acids. The germline gives CDR1 KGHSH, CDR2 LQKENI. J gave up 6 bases and V 3 bases, and 2 bases lay outside the gene matches. The CDR3 spells CASSPGGGNEQFF. The CDR3, as DNA: TGTGCCAGCTCACCGGGGGGGGGCAATGAGCAGTTCTTC.

The V call is TRBV5-1, the J call TRBJ1-4, with D perhaps matching TRBD1 (6 bases). Germline lookup yields CDR1 SGHRS and CDR2 YFSETQ. The CDR3 contains 18 residues. V was cut by 3 bases and J by 6 bases, with 24 bases left in between. Here the CDR3 reads CASSSTILQGRSDEKLFF. The CDR3 DNA reads TGCGCCAGCAGCTCCACAATCCTACAGGGAAGGTCTGATGAAAAACTGTTTTTT. Combining the CDR3 with reference TRBV5-1 and TRBJ1-4 gives the whole variable domain KAGVTQTPRYLIKTRGQQVTLSCSPISGHRSVSWYQQTPGQGLQFLFEYFSETQRNKGNFPGRFSGRQFSNSRSEMNVSTLELGDSALYLCASSSTILQGRSDEKLFFGSGTQLSVL.

This clone was counted many times. Other DNA sequences within the sample encode an identical CDR3. The chain has TRBV5-6 and TRBJ1-1; D is unresolved. CDR3 size: 13 residues. Germline CDR1 and CDR2: SGHDT and YYEEEE. The germline V and J ends were trimmed by 2 bases and 0 bases, with 5 bases remaining between them. The CDR3 spells CASSLGLNTEAFF. CDR3 nucleotides: TGTGCCAGCAGCTTAGGGCTGAACACTGAAGCTTTCTTT.

The chain carries TRBV5-1 and TRBJ1-1; perhaps TRBD1 as D (6 bases). The CDR3 totals 14 residues. Trimming stripped 0 bases from V and 4 bases from J, with 10 bases between. In germline, CDR1 is SGHRS, CDR2 YFSETQ. The CDR3 coding sequence is TGCGCCAGCAGCTTGGCGGGGGCGGGCACTGAAGCTTTCTTT. This encodes CASSLAGAGTEAFF.

The chain carries TRBV7-2 and TRBJ2-3; 15 nucleotides match TRBD2. CDR1 SGHTA and CDR2 FQGNSA come from the germline V gene. The CDR3 is made up of 16 amino acids. The V segment lost 5 bases and the J segment 7 bases; nucleotides outside the gene matches: 7. This CDR3 is CASSPPGTSGRNTQYF. The DNA for the CDR3 is TGTGCCAGCAGCCCCCCCGGGACTAGCGGGAGGAATACGCAGTATTTT. Using reference TRBV7-2 and TRBJ2-3 for the parts outside the CDR3, the full variable domain is GAGVSQSPSNKVTEKGKDVELRCDPISGHTALYWYRQSLGQGLEFLIYFQGNSAPDKSGLPSDRFSAERTGGSVSTLTIQRTQQEDSAVYLCASSPPGTSGRNTQYFGPGTRLTVL.

Comments on this clone: Sequence at one end of the junction differs from germline and may be a read error. The gene calls are TRBV19 and TRBJ1-5; D gene ambiguous. The CDR3 has 15 residues. Looked up from germline, CDR1 is LNHDA and CDR2 is SQIVND (reference sequence). The DNA for the CDR3 is TGTGCCAGTAATATAGAAGGACTTCGCAATCAGCCCCAGCATTTT. Its translation: CASNIEGLRNQPQHF.

The chain is built from TRBV7-2 and TRBJ1-5; 11 bases line up with TRBD1. V dropped 2 bases and J dropped 6; count of bases not matched to a gene: 3. CDR1 is SGHTA, CDR2 FQGNSA, per germline. This CDR3 comprises 15 residues. The DNA for the CDR3 is TGTGCCAGCAGCTTAATCGGACAGGGGGCTCAGCCCCAGCATTTT. Translated, it gives CASSLIGQGAQPQHF.

The rearrangement uses TRBV9 and TRBJ2-1; D possibly uses TRBD1 or TRBD2 (5 bases each). V lost 4 bases to trimming and J lost 7 bases, with 12 bases between them. The germline CDR1 and CDR2 sequences are SGDLS and YYNGEE. The CDR3 consists of 13 residues. CDR3 protein: CASSPWGMNEQFF. The CDR3 nucleotides read TGTGCCAGCAGCCCCTGGGGGATGAATGAGCAGTTCTTC. The entire variable domain, with the rest obtained from reference TRBV9 and TRBJ2-1, is as follows: DSGVTQTPKHLITATGQRVTLRCSPRSGDLSVYWYQQSLDQGLQFLIQYYNGEERAKGNILERFSAQQFPDLHSELNLSSLELGDSALYFCASSPWGMNEQFFGPGTRLTVL.

J is TRBJ2-2 and V is TRBV5-1, with D perhaps TRBD1 or TRBD2 (5 bases each). The CDR3 totals 19 residues. The germline CDR1 and CDR2 sequences are SGHRS and YFSETQ. V lost 3 bases, J lost 2 bases, and 23 bases lay in between. CDR3 sequence (DNA): TGCGCCAGCAGCTCCCCGTCGGGGCTAGCCTACTCAAACACCGGGGAGCTGTTTTTT. It codes for CASSSPSGLAYSNTGELFF.

This chain uses TRBV11-2 with TRBJ2-7; D is ambiguous. Germline V gives CDR1 SGHAT, CDR2 FQNNGV. Trimming stripped 1 base from V and 1 base from J, with 8 bases between. This CDR3 has 14 residues. The CDR3 bases are TGTGCCAGCAGCTTAGGGGGTGGGTCCTACGAGCAGTACTTC. Translating it yields CASSLGGGSYEQYF.

This chain uses TRBV2 with TRBJ1-5; D is uncertain. Germline V gives CDR1 SNHLY, CDR2 FYNNEI. CDR3 length equals 15 residues. V gave up 4 bases and J gave up 4 bases, with 14 bases separating them. The CDR3 bases are TGTGCCAGCAGTGCGTTGGGAGTGGGGAATCAGCCCCAGCATTTT. This translates into CASSALGVGNQPQHF.

The V gene is TRBV6-4, the J gene TRBJ1-5, with TRBD1 matching over 8 bases. The ends lost 6 bases at V and 2 bases at J; junction bases unmatched: 12. Per germline, CDR1 MRHNA and CDR2 SNTAGT. The CDR3 is made up of 17 amino acids. As DNA, the CDR3 is TGTGCCAGCAGCCGTGTCGAGACAGGGGTGGGCAATCAGCCCCAGCATTTT. Its translation: CASSRVETGVGNQPQHF.

V is TRBV7-2 and J is TRBJ2-6, with no clear D. The CDR3 sequence is 17 residues long. With 5 bases removed from V and 1 base from J, the gap between germline ends came to 15 bases. Germline V gene data show CDR1 as SGHTA and CDR2 as FQGNSA. The CDR3 coding sequence is TGTGCCAGCAGCCAAAGGGCGCGTTTATCTGGGGCCAACGTCCTGACTTTC. Residues: CASSQRARLSGANVLTF.

The CDR3: CASSLGTVVANEQFF. As DNA, the CDR3 is TGTGCCAGCAGCCTCGGGACAGTTGTGGCCAATGAGCAGTTCTTC. This rearrangement joins TRBV11-2 to TRBJ2-1; 7 bases map to TRBD1. The CDR3 length is 15 residues. Germline CDR1 and CDR2: SGHAT and FQNNGV. The junction had 10 bases not matched to a gene; V was cut back by 5 bases and J by 6 bases.

The CDR3 nucleotides are TGTGCCAGCTCACCGCCGTGGGGGGCTAACACTGAAGCTTTCTTT. It specifies CASSPPWGANTEAFF. The chain combines TRBV18 with TRBJ1-1, with D tentatively TRBD1 (6 bases). Trimming pared 3 bases from V and 2 bases from J, leaving 13 bases between. Germline CDR1 and CDR2: KGHSH and LQKENI. CDR3 length: 15 residues.

This rearrangement joins TRBV7-2 to TRBJ2-7; D gene unclear. CDR1 is SGHTA, CDR2 FQGNSA, per germline. This CDR3 comprises 14 residues. V was trimmed by 5 bases and J by 1 base, leaving 12 bases between them. The CDR3 DNA is TGTGCCAGCAGCGTTTCAAGGGATTCCTACGAGCAGTACTTC. It encodes CASSVSRDSYEQYF.

The V call is TRBV7-9, the J call TRBJ2-3; no clear D gene. V lost 4 bases and J lost 2, with 4 bases in between. In germline, CDR1 is SEHNR, CDR2 FQNEAQ (reference sequence). The CDR3 extends over 12 amino acids. As DNA, the CDR3 is TGTGCCAGCAGCTCCTACACAGATACGCAGTATTTT. It translates to CASSSYTDTQYF.

This chain joins TRBV28 and TRBJ2-3; D is unresolved. V lost 5 bases, J lost 4 bases, and 4 bases lay in between. This CDR3 contains 11 residues. Germline-derived CDR1 and CDR2 are MDHEN and SYDVKM. The CDR3 nucleotides read TGTGCCAGCAGTACTCCAGATACGCAGTATTTT. Protein product: CASSTPDTQYF. Looking up the rest from reference TRBV28 and TRBJ2-3 gives the full variable domain: DVKVTQSSRYLVKRTGEKVFLECVQDMDHENMFWYRQDPGLGLRLIYFSYDVKMKEKGDIPEGYSVSREKKERFSLILESASTNQTSMYLCASSTPDTQYFGPGTRLTVL.

J is TRBJ2-1 and V is TRBV7-2; TRBD2 agrees at 10 bases. Trimming took 6 bases from V and 5 from J; bases not matched to a gene: 7. The CDR3 has 15 amino acids. The germline V gene has CDR1 SGHTA and CDR2 FQGNSA. CDR3 residues: CASSSRTSGNNEQFF. In DNA, the CDR3 is TGTGCCAGCAGTTCAAGGACTAGCGGAAACAATGAGCAGTTCTTC.

This clone was seen once. CDR3 region: CASSNILNSPLHF. The CDR3 nucleotides are TGTGCCAGCAGCAATATTCTAAATTCACCCCTCCACTTT. The chain is built from TRBV7-2 and TRBJ1-6; no definite D call. Per germline, CDR1 SGHTA and CDR2 FQGNSA. V was shortened by 5 bases and J by 7 bases, with 9 bases between the two germline ends. The CDR3 consists of 13 residues.